A single sample gave rise to the 15 T cell receptor beta chains below, sequenced in a study of T cells in Graves' hyperthyroidism and ophthalmopathy. From RNA transcripts, TCR beta CDR3 regions were amplified. A first-round RT-PCR of the TCR CDR3 used the HTBI primer set. TCRdb used MiXCR to reprocess the multiplex PCR reads, holding one entry per CDR3 protein. The repertoire holds 400,000 to 600,000 distinct CDR3 sequences, around 21% seen once, with 26% in the top ten. The sequenced sample was blood. These receptors were taken from a man younger than 35 with Graves' hyperthyroidism.

The sample holds many counts of this clonotype. The chain recombines TRBV6-1 with TRBJ1-5; 7 bases agree with TRBD1. V dropped 6 bases and J dropped 1; count of bases not matched to a gene: 9. The CDR3 has 16 amino acids. The germline CDR1 and CDR2 sequences are MNHNS and SASEGT. The CDR3 DNA is TGTGCCAGCAGCTCAAAACAGGGGAGAAGCAATCAGCCCCAGCATTTT. Its translation is CASSSKQGRSNQPQHF.

V usage is TRBV6-5 and J usage is TRBJ1-2; TRBD1 matches at 7 bases. This CDR3 has 14 residues. J was trimmed by 7 bases and V by 5 bases; bases with no gene match: 10. Looked up from germline, CDR1 is MNHEY and CDR2 is SVGAGI. For the CDR3, the DNA is TGTGCCAGCAGTAACACCCGGACAGGAGGTGGCTACACCTTC. Protein product: CASSNTRTGGGYTF.

This clonotype occurred many times. This chain links TRBV11-1 with TRBJ1-1, with TRBD1 as a possible D gene (6 bases). Trimming stripped 5 bases from V and 3 bases from J, with 19 bases between. Germline V CDR1 and CDR2: SGHAT, FQDESV (reference sequence). The CDR3 runs 16 residues. CDR3 bases: TGTGCCAGCAGCCCTACTCGGGGGCTTGGGGACACTGAAGCTTTCTTT. Its translation: CASSPTRGLGDTEAFF.

There are many counts of this clonotype. J is TRBJ1-2 and V is TRBV28; TRBD1 matches at 7 bases. In germline, CDR1 is MDHEN, CDR2 SYDVKM. Trimming removed 5 bases from V and 7 bases from J; junction bases left unmatched: 7. The CDR3 contains 13 residues. CDR3 nucleotide sequence: TGTGCCAGCAGTATCGGGACAGCAGCTGGCTACACCTTC. Its protein product is CASSIGTAAGYTF.

This clonotype was observed many times. The chain couples TRBV6-2 or TRBV6-3 to TRBJ1-2; D unresolved. This CDR3 comprises 13 residues. Germline CDR1 reads MNHEY; CDR2 reads SVGEGT. Between the trimmed V and J ends, which lost 8 bases and 6 bases, there was a span of 16 bases. The CDR3 DNA follows: TGTGCCAGCGAACGGAGGGATGTCCATGGCTACACCTTC. It translates to CASERRDVHGYTF.

This clonotype was observed many times. CDR3 protein: CASGGETTQFRGNYGYTF. DNA of the CDR3: TGTGCCAGCGGCGGGGAAACCACGCAATTCCGAGGAAACTATGGCTACACCTTC. The J gene is TRBJ1-2, the V gene TRBV2; D gene uncertain. This CDR3 contains 18 residues. V gave up 8 bases and J gave up 2 bases, with 27 bases separating them. CDR1 is SNHLY and CDR2 is FYNNEI in the germline V gene.

This clonotype has ten or more counts. The rearrangement uses TRBV7-6 and TRBJ1-5, with TRBD1 identical over 7 bases. Germline V lookup: CDR1 SGHVS, CDR2 FNYEAQ. This CDR3 region has 17 residues. Unmatched junction bases numbered 14, after V lost 5 bases and J lost 4 bases. CDR3 in DNA: TGTGCCAGCAGCCCCAGGGACAGCTCCCCTTGTAATCAGCCCCAGCATTTT. Translating gives CASSPRDSSPCNQPQHF.

This chain connects TRBV6-5 to TRBJ2-6, with D hard to call. V was trimmed by 4 bases and J by 0 bases, leaving 7 bases between them. This CDR3 has 15 amino acids. Germline CDR1 is MNHEY and CDR2 is SVGAGI. For the CDR3, the DNA is TGTGCCAGCAGTTTCGACCCCTCTGGGGCCAACGTCCTGACTTTC. This translates into CASSFDPSGANVLTF.

The chain links TRBV30 to TRBJ2-2; D tentatively reads TRBD1 or TRBD2 (5 bases each). The V and J ends lost 5 bases and 0 bases respectively, with 10 bases between them. Germline V gene sequence: CDR1 GTSNPN, CDR2 SVGIG (reference sequence). The CDR3 extends over 14 amino acids. The CDR3 DNA is TGTGCCTGGGAGAGGGGCTCGAACACCGGGGAGCTGTTTTTT. Protein: CAWERGSNTGELFF.

This clonotype was observed a few times. V gene TRBV18 combines with J gene TRBJ2-4; no clear D gene. Germline V gene sequence: CDR1 KGHSH, CDR2 LQKENI. Trimming took 3 bases from V and 0 from J, leaving 9 bases between them. This CDR3 region has 15 residues. The CDR3 region is CASSPPRQAKNIQYF. The CDR3 bases are TGTGCCAGCTCACCGCCCCGGCAAGCCAAAAACATTCAGTACTTC.

There are a few counts of this clonotype. One base away lies a much larger clone, so this may be a sequencing read error. Since the CDR3 does not end with the conserved phenylalanine or tryptophan, this likely comes from a read error. This rearrangement joins TRBV28 to TRBJ1-5; the D gene is possibly TRBD1 (5 bases). V gave up 7 bases and J gave up 6 bases, with 13 bases separating them. The CDR3 loop spans 13 amino acids. In germline, CDR1 is MDHEN, CDR2 SYDVKM. The CDR3 loop is CASTGGTVQPQHL. In DNA, the CDR3 is TGTGCCAGCACCGGGGGTACCGTTCAGCCCCAGCATCTT.

This clonotype has a count of ten or more. This rearrangement joins TRBV5-1 to TRBJ2-7; D perhaps matches TRBD1 (6 bases). Germline-derived CDR1 and CDR2 are SGHRS and YFSETQ. The germline V and J ends were trimmed by 3 bases and 2 bases, with 15 bases remaining between them. The CDR3 length is 15 residues. The CDR3 bases are TGCGCCAGCAGCTCGGATACAGGGTCCCCCTACGAGCAGTACTTC. It is translated as CASSSDTGSPYEQYF.

This clonotype was counted ten times or more. The chain recombines TRBV14 with TRBJ1-5; no reliable D call. The V end was cut by 1 base, the J end by 1 base, with 8 bases between. Germline V lookup: CDR1 SGHDN, CDR2 FVKESK. This CDR3 is 15 amino acids long. CDR3 loop: CASSQGPGSNQPQHF. CDR3 bases: TGTGCCAGCAGCCAAGGTCCTGGGAGCAATCAGCCCCAGCATTTT. The full variable domain, its missing parts supplied by reference TRBV14 and TRBJ1-5, is EAGVTQFPSHSVIEKGQTVTLRCDPISGHDNLYWYRRVMGKEIKFLLHFVKESKQDESGMPNNRFLAERTGGTYSTLKVQPAELEDSGVYFCASSQGPGSNQPQHFGDGTRLSIL.

V gene TRBV12-3 or TRBV12-4 combines with J gene TRBJ1-2, with a weak D call TRBD1 (6 bases). V lost 7 bases to trimming and J lost 4 bases, with 10 bases between them. The CDR3 has 12 residues. CDR3 region: CASKRTVYGYTF. The CDR3 DNA reads as TGTGCCAGCAAACGGACAGTCTATGGCTACACCTTC.

In its sample, this clonotype was seen many times. This chain connects TRBV20-1 to TRBJ1-5; no firm D call. Per germline, CDR1 DFQATT and CDR2 SNEGSKA (reference sequence). There are 12 residues in the CDR3. The V end lost 4 bases, the J end lost 4 bases, and 8 bases lay between the germline ends. CDR3: CSAIAANQPQHF. CDR3 bases: TGCAGTGCTATAGCCGCAAATCAGCCCCAGCATTTT.